The clone carrying this TCR beta chain was counted between two and nine times. Quantitative molecular-barcoded 5'-RACE generated the TCR beta libraries. TCRdb ran MiXCR on the 5' RACE reads and lists one entry per CDR3 protein. The sample lists about 110,000 distinct CDR3 sequences; under 30% were seen once. The sample comes from a study of CD8 T cells in ankylosing spondylitis. Sequencing input: synovial fluid, either unsorted or a sorted T cell fraction (not recorded which). The receptor was isolated from a male donor with ankylosing spondylitis.

The CDR3 loop is CSARTGDIGAGDPGYTF. DNA for the CDR3: TGCAGTGCTAGAACTGGCGACATCGGGGCCGGCGACCCAGGCTACACCTTC. This rearrangement joins TRBV20-1 to TRBJ1-2, with D possibly being TRBD1 (5 bases). CDR3 length: 17 residues. The V end lost 2 bases, the J end lost 8 bases, and 27 bases lay between the germline ends. Germline assignment: CDR1 DFQATT and CDR2 SNEGSKA (reference sequence).